Following are 3 T cell receptor beta chains from one sample sequenced in a study of CXCR3-negative and CXCR3-positive naive CD8 T cells. Study-level results: When CXCR3-positive naive cells were set against CXCR3-negative naive cells, the former had more hydrophobic TRB CDR3s.

These receptors lack a known antigen. In preparing the TRB cDNA libraries, 5' RACE with UMI labels was used. Reprocessing the 5' RACE reads, TCRdb reports a single entry for every CDR3 protein and omits DNA. In total, the table holds about 84,000 distinct CDR3 sequences. The sequencing input was naive CXCR3+ CD8+ T cells from blood. Subset here: CD45RO-CCR7+CD27+CD95- naive CD8+ T cells expressing CXCR3 (TNR3+). Receptors originate from a human donor in good health. Some clones in this sample may be carry-over from other donors' samples.

The rearrangement uses TRBV5-1 and TRBJ2-5; TCRdb's assignment of TRBD1 cannot be checked, as there is no DNA. The CDR3 runs to 15 residues. In germline, CDR1 is SGHRS, CDR2 YFSETQ. CDR3 in amino acids: CASSLYTGPGETQYF.

The chain has TRBV28 and TRBJ2-7; TCRdb selects TRBD2, and the lack of DNA leaves this call unchecked. Germline CDR1 is MDHEN and CDR2 is SYDVKM. The length of the CDR3 is 15 residues. CDR3 sequence: CASSFDKSYPYEHYF.

The chain employs TRBV6-2 or TRBV6-3 and TRBJ2-7. The V gene's germline CDR1 is MNHEY and CDR2 SVGEGT. There are 13 residues in the CDR3. The CDR3 sequence: CASTDGTTYEQYF.